Below, 13 T cell receptor beta chains from the same sample are listed, as sequenced in a study of control samples from healthy donors and cancer patients. TCRdb's copy holds only in-frame clones and misses some; the assay was immunoSEQ multiplex PCR. The data hold some 160,000 clones, with around 86% observed a single time. The sequencing sample was made of blood. Receptors were obtained from a man aged 25 to 40 in good health.

The rearrangement links TRBV11-2 to TRBJ2-7; possibly TRBD1 or TRBD2 for D (6 bases each). V dropped 4 bases and J dropped 5 bases, with 18 bases sitting between them. The length of the CDR3 is 15 residues. CDR1 is SGHAT and CDR2 is FQNNGV in the germline V gene. The CDR3 here is CASSSTGIRGNEQYF. The CDR3 region has the DNA TGTGCCAGCAGCTCAACAGGGATCCGGGGGAACGAGCAGTACTTC.

The genes are TRBV7-2 and TRBJ2-6, with TRBD2 identical over 8 bases. CDR3 length: 17 amino acids. Trimming at V came to 3 bases and at J to 0 bases, leaving 4 bases not matched to a gene. Germline assignment: CDR1 SGHTA and CDR2 FQGNSA. The CDR3 sequence: CASSLTSVISGANVLTF. CDR3 coding DNA: TGTGCCAGCAGCTTGACTAGCGTTATCTCTGGGGCCAACGTCCTGACTTTC.

The V and J genes are TRBV7-8 and TRBJ2-3, with 7 bases lining up with TRBD1. Germline-derived CDR1 and CDR2 are SGHVS and FQNEAQ. The ends lost 5 bases at V and 4 bases at J; junction bases unmatched: 6. The CDR3 consists of 14 residues. Written as DNA, the CDR3 is TGTGCCAGCAGCGAGATGACAGGGCCAGATACGCAGTATTTT. It codes for CASSEMTGPDTQYF.

The V and J genes are TRBV11-3 and TRBJ2-7; D gene ambiguous. This CDR3 spans 12 amino acids. V lost 5 bases and J 0 bases, leaving 5 bases between the germline ends. CDR1 is SGHNT and CDR2 is YENEEA in the germline V gene. In nucleotides, the CDR3 is TGTGCCAGCAGCAGGCGCTCCTACGAGCAGTACTTC. Residues: CASSRRSYEQYF.

This clone showed up just once. The V gene is TRBV4-2, the J gene TRBJ2-5; the D is unclear. Per germline, CDR1 LGHNA and CDR2 YNFKEQ. This CDR3 is built from 15 residues. The V end was cut by 0 bases, the J end by 1 base, with 9 bases between. Here the CDR3 reads CASSQDGTVQETQYF. The DNA of the CDR3 is TGTGCCAGCAGCCAAGATGGAACGGTCCAAGAGACCCAGTACTTC.

The CDR3 DNA follows: TGTGCCAGCAGTTACTCGCGCAGGACGAACACCGGGGAGCTGTTTTTT. Translation gives CASSYSRRTNTGELFF. The chain uses TRBV6-2 or TRBV6-3 and TRBJ2-2, with unresolved D. This CDR3 spans 16 amino acids. The V gene lost 0 bases and the J gene lost 0 bases, with 8 bases spanning the gap. Germline V CDR1 and CDR2: MNHEY, SVGEGT.

The V gene is TRBV6-2 or TRBV6-3, the J gene TRBJ2-3; 9 bases line up with TRBD2. The CDR3 covers 16 residues. Germline values: CDR1 MNHEY, CDR2 SVGEGT. V shed 5 bases, J shed 5 bases, and the junction held 11 bases outside the gene matches. The CDR3 DNA is TGTGCCAGCAGTATGACTAGCGGTGGTTCAGGAGATACGCAGTATTTT. It encodes CASSMTSGGSGDTQYF.

As DNA, the CDR3 is TGCGCCAGCAGCCCCCGTTCTATCGGACAGGGCGGCACAGATACGCAGTATTTT. Encoded protein: CASSPRSIGQGGTDTQYF. The V call is TRBV5-1, the J call TRBJ2-3; 8 nucleotides agree with TRBD1. This CDR3 region has 18 residues. J lost 1 base, V lost 4 bases, and 14 bases had no gene match. Germline values: CDR1 SGHRS, CDR2 YFSETQ.

V gene TRBV6-2 or TRBV6-3 combines with J gene TRBJ1-2; D not resolved. Per the germline V gene, CDR1 is MNHEY and CDR2 is SVGEGT. Trimming removed 0 bases at V and 8 bases at J, with 13 bases between. The CDR3 has 14 residues. CDR3 loop: CASSYSPGAGGYTF. In nucleotides, the CDR3 is TGTGCCAGCAGTTACTCACCGGGAGCGGGGGGCTACACCTTC.

The chain is built from TRBV2 and TRBJ2-2, with 8 bases that match TRBD2. Trimming took 4 bases from V and 3 from J; bases not matched to a gene: 4. Germline CDR1 and CDR2: SNHLY and FYNNEI. The CDR3 length is 15 residues. CDR3 sequence (DNA): TGTGCCAGCAGTGGGGAAGCGGGAGACACCGGGGAGCTGTTTTTT. The encoded protein is CASSGEAGDTGELFF.

The chain couples TRBV4-3 to TRBJ2-5; D is possibly TRBD2 (6 bases). This CDR3 region has 15 residues. Per germline, CDR1 LGHNA and CDR2 YSLEER. V was clipped by 4 bases and J by 1 base, with 13 bases between them. For the CDR3, the DNA is TGCGCCAGCAGCCCGGGAGACCGCGGCCAAGAGACCCAGTACTTC. This encodes CASSPGDRGQETQYF.

The chain is built from TRBV6-6 and TRBJ1-4; no clear D gene. Germline assignment: CDR1 MNHNY and CDR2 SVGAGI (reference sequence). The CDR3 is 13 amino acids. The V gene lost 6 bases and the J gene lost 5 bases, with 10 bases spanning the gap. The DNA of the CDR3 is TGTGCCAGCAGCGACCCCCAGAATGAAAAACTGTTTTTT. Its protein is CASSDPQNEKLFF.

This chain links TRBV9 with TRBJ1-6; D is ambiguous. CDR1 is SGDLS, CDR2 YYNGEE, per germline. The CDR3 has 13 amino acids. V lost 3 bases to trimming and J lost 3 bases, with 4 bases between them. CDR3 protein: CASSGDYNSPLHF. DNA of the CDR3: TGTGCCAGCAGCGGGGACTATAATTCACCCCTCCACTTT.